The 16 T cell receptor beta chains reported below all come from one sample, sequenced in a study of blood T cells in healthy people across ages. A second PCR of roughly 7 to 11 cycles used a sample-barcoded 5' primer and a J-beta primer mix. MiXCR was run by TCRdb on the 5' RACE reads, yielding one entry per CDR3 protein. The sample lists around 820,000 distinct CDR3 sequences, roughly 25% occurring once. These same records also appear under a second study, on T cells of mothers and their children.

Sequencing was carried out using blood. The receptors originated from a boy younger than 18 in good health.

The table lists this clonotype with a few counts. The genes are TRBV3-1 and TRBJ2-7; 7 bases fit TRBD1. The CDR3 is 15 amino acids. J was trimmed by 0 bases and V by 4 bases; bases with no gene match: 6. Germline-derived CDR1 and CDR2 are LGHDT and YNNKEL (reference sequence). The CDR3 sequence is CASSLTDRDSYEQYF. The DNA for the CDR3 is TGTGCCAGCAGCCTGACAGACAGGGACTCCTACGAGCAGTACTTC.

The rearrangement uses TRBV7-9 and TRBJ2-3, with TRBD1 matching 9 bases. CDR3 size: 16 residues. CDR1 is SEHNR, CDR2 FQNEAQ, per germline (reference sequence). The V and J ends lost 0 bases and 4 bases, in that order; junction bases with no gene match: 5. The CDR3: CASSLAGTGSADTQYF. The CDR3 region has the DNA TGTGCCAGCAGCTTAGCGGGGACAGGGAGCGCAGATACGCAGTATTTT.

This clonotype came up once. The chain is built from TRBV20-1 and TRBJ1-2; no clear D. In germline, CDR1 is DFQATT, CDR2 SNEGSKA (reference sequence). V lost 6 bases and J 4 bases, leaving 9 bases between the germline ends. CDR3 length: 11 amino acids. CDR3 nucleotides: TGCAGTGCCCCCCTTCTCTATGGCTACACCTTC. It codes for CSAPLLYGYTF.

On this clonotype: The junction departs from germline at one end; a sequencing error may be responsible. The chain has TRBV14 and TRBJ2-7, with no clear D. This CDR3 comprises 13 residues. Per germline, CDR1 SGHDN and CDR2 FVKESK. DNA for the CDR3: TGTGCCAGCAGCCAATCTCTGGTCCCAAACTACCACTTC. Translation gives CASSQSLVPNYHF. Full variable domain (rest looked up from reference TRBV14 and TRBJ2-7): EAGVTQFPSHSVIEKGQTVTLRCDPISGHDNLYWYRRVMGKEIKFLLHFVKESKQDESGMPNNRFLAERTGGTYSTLKVQPAELEDSGVYFCASSQSLVPNYHFGPGTRLTVT.

Ten or more counts support this clonotype. The V and J genes are TRBV27 and TRBJ2-3; D is undetermined. CDR3 length equals 15 residues. Germline assignment: CDR1 MNHEY and CDR2 SMNVEV (reference sequence). The V end was cut by 2 bases, the J end by 1 base, with 10 bases between. The CDR3 nucleotides read TGTGCCAGCAGTTTAGCCGGGCTGGGCACAGATACGCAGTATTTT. This encodes CASSLAGLGTDTQYF.

This chain joins TRBV9 and TRBJ2-1; D is perhaps TRBD1 (6 bases). V was cut by 3 bases and J by 10 bases, with 17 bases left in between. This CDR3 spans 14 amino acids. Germline V gene lookup returns CDR1 SGDLS and CDR2 YYNGEE. The CDR3 here is CASSGQGPLFEQFF. The CDR3 DNA is TGTGCCAGCAGCGGTCAGGGGCCTCTGTTCGAGCAGTTCTTC.

This chain uses TRBV24-1 with TRBJ2-7; possible D gene TRBD1, 6 bases. The CDR3 runs to 14 residues. Germline values: CDR1 KGHDR, CDR2 SFDVKD. The ends were cut back, 4 bases at V and 6 bases at J, with 15 bases in the middle. The CDR3 loop is CATSDNRELGEQYF. The CDR3 nucleotides are TGTGCCACCAGTGACAACAGGGAGCTCGGCGAGCAGTACTTC.

This clonotype has just a few counts. The chain has TRBV5-1 and TRBJ2-3; no firm D call. The CDR3 is made up of 15 amino acids. The V end lost 0 bases, the J end lost 0 bases, and 8 bases lay between the germline ends. Germline CDR1 reads SGHRS; CDR2 reads YFSETQ. This CDR3 is CASSLEQFSTDTQYF. The CDR3 DNA follows: TGCGCCAGCAGCTTGGAACAGTTTAGCACAGATACGCAGTATTTT.

The chain employs TRBV30 and TRBJ2-2; D might be TRBD1 (6 bases). Germline assignment: CDR1 GTSNPN and CDR2 SVGIG (reference sequence). V lost 0 bases and J lost 2, with 10 bases in between. The CDR3 length is 15 residues. The CDR3, as DNA: TGTGCCTGGAGTGTCGGGACATCCAACACCGGGGAGCTGTTTTTT. Translation: CAWSVGTSNTGELFF. The whole variable domain, remainder taken from reference TRBV30 and TRBJ2-2, is SQTIHQWPATLVQPVGSPLSLECTVEGTSNPNLYWYRQAAGRGLQLLFYSVGIGQISSEVPQNLSASRPQDRQFILSSKKLLLSDSGFYLCAWSVGTSNTGELFFGEGSRLTVL.

The V gene is TRBV10-3, the J gene TRBJ1-1; D may be TRBD1 (5 bases). V lost 2 bases, J lost 1 base, and 5 bases lay in between. CDR1 is ENHRY and CDR2 is SYGVKD in the germline V gene. The CDR3 spans 13 residues. In DNA form, the CDR3 reads TGTGCCATCAGTGAGACAGGGAACACTGAAGCTTTCTTT. It specifies CAISETGNTEAFF.

The table lists this clonotype with a few counts. V is TRBV9 and J is TRBJ2-5; weak D call: TRBD1 (5 bases). The CDR3 consists of 15 residues. Germline V CDR1 and CDR2: SGDLS, YYNGEE. Trimming took 4 bases from V and 2 from J, leaving 15 bases between them. CDR3 in DNA: TGTGCCAGCAGCCCCTCCTATGGGGCTCAAGAGACCCAGTACTTC. Amino acids: CASSPSYGAQETQYF. Complete variable domain (other parts from reference TRBV9 and TRBJ2-5): DSGVTQTPKHLITATGQRVTLRCSPRSGDLSVYWYQQSLDQGLQFLIQYYNGEERAKGNILERFSAQQFPDLHSELNLSSLELGDSALYFCASSPSYGAQETQYFGPGTRLLVL.

This chain joins TRBV4-1 and TRBJ2-7; TRBD1 might be the D (5 bases). The CDR3 is made up of 16 amino acids. The germline V and J ends were trimmed by 1 base and 0 bases, with 13 bases remaining between them. From germline, CDR1 is MGHRA and CDR2 YSYEKL. This CDR3 is CASSQAPRTLSYEQYF. The CDR3 nucleotides are TGCGCCAGCAGCCAAGCACCTAGGACACTCTCCTACGAGCAGTACTTC.

The chain is built from TRBV7-2 and TRBJ2-7; TRBD1 is a possible D gene (5 bases). CDR1 is SGHTA, CDR2 FQGNSA, per germline. Trimming removed 1 base from V and 2 bases from J, with 12 bases in between. The CDR3 has 15 amino acids. CDR3 sequence (DNA): TGTGCCAGCAGCTTAGGGCCAGGGAATGCCTACGAGCAGTACTTC. This translates into CASSLGPGNAYEQYF.

This chain links TRBV5-1 with TRBJ1-2, with a possible D match to TRBD1 (6 bases). The CDR3 totals 14 residues. Germline assignment: CDR1 SGHRS and CDR2 YFSETQ. V was clipped by 3 bases and J by 5 bases, with 14 bases between them. The CDR3 here is CASSSLQGGYGYTF. The CDR3 DNA follows: TGCGCCAGCAGCTCCCTACAGGGAGGGTATGGCTACACCTTC.

The rearrangement links TRBV27 to TRBJ2-7; 10 bases line up with TRBD1. The junction had 28 bases not matched to a gene; V was cut back by 5 bases and J by 9 bases. There are 20 residues in the CDR3. CDR1 MNHEY and CDR2 SMNVEV come from the germline V gene (reference sequence). CDR3 nucleotides: TGTGCCAGCAGTACCGTGACCGGGACAGGGGACAACTTTTACCCGAGGGGGCAGTACTTC. It codes for CASSTVTGTGDNFYPRGQYF.

The chain employs TRBV28 and TRBJ2-7; 8 bases align to TRBD2. Losses at the gene ends were 8 bases for V and 2 bases for J; bases not matched to a gene: 11. From germline, CDR1 is MDHEN and CDR2 SYDVKM. The CDR3 covers 15 residues. The CDR3 DNA reads TGTGCCAGCCTAAGGGAAGAAGCGGGAGCCTACGAGCAGTACTTC. Translation: CASLREEAGAYEQYF.